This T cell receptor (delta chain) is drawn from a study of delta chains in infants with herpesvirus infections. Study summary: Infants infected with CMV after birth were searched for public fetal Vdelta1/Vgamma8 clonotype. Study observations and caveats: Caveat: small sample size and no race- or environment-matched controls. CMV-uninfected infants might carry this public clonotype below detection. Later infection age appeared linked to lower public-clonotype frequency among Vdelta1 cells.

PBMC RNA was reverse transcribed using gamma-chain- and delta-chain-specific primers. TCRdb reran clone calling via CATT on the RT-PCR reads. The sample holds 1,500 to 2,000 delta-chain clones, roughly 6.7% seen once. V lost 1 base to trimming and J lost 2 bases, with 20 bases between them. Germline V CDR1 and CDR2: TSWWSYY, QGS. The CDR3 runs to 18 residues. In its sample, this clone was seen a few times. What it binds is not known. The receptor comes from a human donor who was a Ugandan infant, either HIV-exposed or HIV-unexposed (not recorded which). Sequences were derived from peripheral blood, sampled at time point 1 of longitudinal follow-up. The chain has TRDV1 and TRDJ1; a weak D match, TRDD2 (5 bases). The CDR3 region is CALGEPRLLTPPTDKLIF. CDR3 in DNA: TGTGCTCTTGGGGAACCCCGCCTCCTAACACCCCCTACCGATAAACTCATCTTT.